This TCR beta chain appears in the sequencing data of a study of OX40 agonist ivuxolimab in advanced cancers. At the level of the study: Patients treated during dose escalation were battling hepatocellular carcinoma, melanoma, renal cell or head and neck cancer. The study, taken as a whole, reports: At 0.1 to 3.0 mg/kg and by week 6, clonal expansion occurred in CD4+ and CD8+ blood T cells.

With autoimmune disease history or systemic immunosuppression, patients were excluded. Blood sampling was done at baseline, cycle 4 day 1, and cycle 7 day 1. V was shortened by 4 bases and J by 0 bases, with 13 bases between the two germline ends. The CDR3 is 16 residues long. Germline values: CDR1 SEHNR, CDR2 FQNEAQ (reference sequence). Libraries were prepared by immunoSEQ multiplex PCR; TCRdb keeps only in-frame clonotypes and omits some of them. In the table there are 45,000 to 50,000 clones, 89% of which are singletons. On this clone itself: What it binds is unknown.

The material was CD4+ or CD8+ T cells sorted from blood, obtained in a trial of the OX40 agonist ivuxolimab. This sequence joins TRBV7-9 and TRBJ1-3, with a tentative D call TRBD1 (5 bases). The origin of this receptor is an adult with an advanced solid tumor such as melanoma, head and neck, liver or kidney cancer. DNA of the CDR3: TGTGCCAGCAGCTACAGACAGAGCTTCTCTGGAAACACCATATATTTT. Translating it yields CASSYRQSFSGNTIYF.